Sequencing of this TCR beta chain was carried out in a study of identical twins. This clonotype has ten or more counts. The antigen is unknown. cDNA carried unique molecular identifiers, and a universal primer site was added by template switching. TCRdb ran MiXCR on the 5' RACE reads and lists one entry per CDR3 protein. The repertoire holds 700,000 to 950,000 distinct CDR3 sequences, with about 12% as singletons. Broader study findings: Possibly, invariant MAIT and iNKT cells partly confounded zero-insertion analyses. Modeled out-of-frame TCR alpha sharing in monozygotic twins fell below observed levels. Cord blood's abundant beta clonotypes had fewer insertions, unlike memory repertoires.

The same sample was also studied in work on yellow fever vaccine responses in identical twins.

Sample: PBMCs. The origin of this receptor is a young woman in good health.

The CDR3 DNA sequence: TGTGCCATCAGGGAGACTAGCGGGAGCCACGAGCAGTACTTC. The encoded protein is CAIRETSGSHEQYF. This sequence joins TRBV10-3 and TRBJ2-7; 12 positions match TRBD2. This CDR3 spans 14 amino acids. J lost 5 bases, V lost 6 bases, and 5 bases had no gene match. Germline V gene sequence: CDR1 ENHRY, CDR2 SYGVKD.